These 24 T cell receptor beta chains share one sample of origin, sequenced in a study of blood T cells in healthy people across ages. For the second PCR, which ran for roughly 7 to 11 cycles, a sample-barcoded 5' primer and a J-beta primer mix were used. TCRdb recomputed calls from the 5' RACE reads with MiXCR, one row per CDR3 protein. The sample gives some 760,000 distinct CDR3 sequences, 20% to 25% of which show up once; under 10% is in the top ten. The same specimen was also included in a second study, on T cells of mothers and their children.

The material sequenced was blood. Receptors were obtained from a boy younger than 18 in good health.

This clonotype was counted between two and nine times. V gene TRBV9 combines with J gene TRBJ1-2; 9 bases fit TRBD1. V dropped 5 bases and J dropped 4; count of bases not matched to a gene: 9. The CDR3 sequence is 15 residues long. Germline CDR1 reads SGDLS; CDR2 reads YYNGEE. The CDR3 loop is CASSDGTGPAYGYTF. The CDR3 DNA sequence: TGTGCCAGCAGTGACGGGACAGGGCCTGCCTATGGCTACACCTTC.

This clonotype was seen a few times. The chain has TRBV12-3 or TRBV12-4 and TRBJ2-4, with D possibly called TRBD1 or TRBD2 (5 bases each). Trimming shortened V by 6 bases and J by 8 bases, and 17 bases separated the two germline ends. The CDR3 runs to 14 residues. The CDR3 DNA is TGTGCCAGCAGAGGGACCGCGCGGGCGGACATTCAGTACTTC. Amino acids: CASRGTARADIQYF.

This clonotype was seen more than once but under ten times. This chain connects TRBV6-1 to TRBJ2-5; D might be TRBD1 (6 bases). There are 15 residues in the CDR3. The germline CDR1 and CDR2 sequences are MNHNS and SASEGT. Trimming cost V 8 bases and J 4 bases, with 20 bases left between them. CDR3: CASELDNRVSETQYF. CDR3 DNA sequence: TGTGCCAGCGAGTTGGATAACAGGGTTTCAGAGACCCAGTACTTC.

This clonotype occurred a few times. V gene TRBV20-1 combines with J gene TRBJ2-5, with D uncertain. V lost 5 bases and J lost 3, with 7 bases in between. The CDR3 length is 11 residues. Germline CDR1 reads DFQATT; CDR2 reads SNEGSKA (reference sequence). The CDR3 DNA is TGCAGTGCTCGACCCAAAGAGACCCAGTACTTC. This gives the protein CSARPKETQYF.

This clonotype turned up a few times. The V and J genes are TRBV29-1 and TRBJ2-1, with TRBD1 as a possible D gene (5 bases). V was trimmed by 3 bases and J by 5 bases, leaving 14 bases between them. In germline, CDR1 is SQVTM, CDR2 ANQGSEA. The CDR3 runs to 14 residues. CDR3 protein: CSVEPADRNNEQFF. The CDR3 region has the DNA TGCAGCGTTGAGCCCGCCGACAGAAACAATGAGCAGTTCTTC.

The gene calls are TRBV4-1 and TRBJ2-1, with 8 bases aligning to TRBD2. The CDR3 contains 14 residues. Germline V gene sequence: CDR1 MGHRA, CDR2 YSYEKL. The junction had 2 bases not matched to a gene; V was cut back by 1 base and J by 6 bases. CDR3 loop: CASSQGRGGNEQFF. CDR3 coding DNA: TGCGCCAGCAGCCAAGGACGGGGGGGCAATGAGCAGTTCTTC.

V is TRBV21-1 and J is TRBJ2-6; TRBD1 is the table's D call, not checked against the DNA. TRBV21-1 is designated a pseudogene. The CDR3 runs 20 residues. The CDR3 sequence: CASSRDGIEQGTTGASVLTF. CDR3 nucleotide sequence: TGTGCCAGCAGCAGAGACGGGATTGAACAGGGGACAACTGGGGCCAGCGTCCTGACTTTC.

This clonotype was seen only once. The V and J genes are TRBV5-1 and TRBJ2-5, with D hard to call. In germline, CDR1 is SGHRS, CDR2 YFSETQ. V lost 0 bases and J 4 bases, leaving 7 bases between the germline ends. The CDR3 is 13 amino acids. Here the CDR3 reads CASSLEAVETQYF. The CDR3 DNA is TGCGCCAGCAGCTTGGAGGCTGTAGAGACCCAGTACTTC. The whole variable domain, filled in from reference TRBV5-1 and TRBJ2-5, reads KAGVTQTPRYLIKTRGQQVTLSCSPISGHRSVSWYQQTPGQGLQFLFEYFSETQRNKGNFPGRFSGRQFSNSRSEMNVSTLELGDSALYLCASSLEAVETQYFGPGTRLLVL.

J is TRBJ2-7 and V is TRBV7-2; D perhaps matches TRBD1 (6 bases). The V gene lost 5 bases and the J gene lost 4 bases, with 15 bases spanning the gap. The germline CDR1 and CDR2 sequences are SGHTA and FQGNSA. This CDR3 has 14 amino acids. CDR3: CASSLQGRTYEQYF. The CDR3 DNA is TGTGCCAGCAGCCTTCAGGGGCGCACGTACGAGCAGTACTTC.

This clonotype turned up a few times. This sequence joins TRBV7-2 and TRBJ2-3; D may be TRBD1 (6 bases). This CDR3 contains 15 residues. V was clipped by 5 bases and J by 2 bases, with 14 bases between them. From germline, CDR1 is SGHTA and CDR2 FQGNSA. CDR3 protein: CASSADRVSTDTQYF. In DNA, the CDR3 is TGTGCCAGCAGCGCGGACAGAGTTTCCACAGATACGCAGTATTTT.

This clonotype appeared a few times. DNA of the CDR3: TGTGCCATCAGTGAGTCATTCCCGGGATTGGGGACCCAGTACTTC. This sequence encodes CAISESFPGLGTQYF. The chain couples TRBV10-3 to TRBJ2-5, with a possible D match to TRBD2 (5 bases). The V end lost 0 bases, the J end lost 7 bases, and 15 bases lay between the germline ends. The germline CDR1 and CDR2 sequences are ENHRY and SYGVKD. CDR3 length: 15 amino acids.

CDR3 amino acids: CASSHLGKVRGSSGYTF. The CDR3 DNA reads as TGTGCCAGCAGCCACCTAGGGAAAGTTAGGGGATCGTCTGGCTACACCTTC. The chain links TRBV3-1 to TRBJ1-2; D might be TRBD1 (5 bases). The CDR3 is 17 amino acids. Germline V gene sequence: CDR1 LGHDT, CDR2 YNNKEL (reference sequence). V dropped 3 bases and J dropped 7 bases, with 24 bases sitting between them. Based on the CDR3 plus reference TRBV3-1 and TRBJ1-2, the full variable domain is DTAVSQTPKYLVTQMGNDKSIKCEQNLGHDTMYWYKQDSKKFLKIMFSYNNKELIINETVPNRFSPKSPDKAHLNLHINSLELGDSAVYFCASSHLGKVRGSSGYTFGSGTRLTVV.

The rearrangement uses TRBV7-8 and TRBJ2-5; 13 nucleotides match TRBD2. The CDR3 spans 16 residues. Germline lookup yields CDR1 SGHVS and CDR2 FQNEAQ. Trimming cost V 5 bases and J 2 bases; bases outside gene matches: 5. The CDR3 sequence: CASSPWGLAGQETQYF. The DNA of the CDR3 is TGTGCCAGCAGCCCCTGGGGACTAGCGGGGCAAGAGACCCAGTACTTC.

The rearrangement links TRBV7-2 to TRBJ2-5; D gene ambiguous. The CDR3 is 14 amino acids. With 5 bases removed from V and 4 bases from J, the gap between germline ends came to 14 bases. Germline-derived CDR1 and CDR2 are SGHTA and FQGNSA. CDR3 coding DNA: TGTGCCAGCAGCCATGCCCCTGAGCGAGAGACCCAGTACTTC. Translated, it gives CASSHAPERETQYF. Full variable domain (outside the CDR3, taken from reference TRBV7-2 and TRBJ2-5): GAGVSQSPSNKVTEKGKDVELRCDPISGHTALYWYRQSLGQGLEFLIYFQGNSAPDKSGLPSDRFSAERTGGSVSTLTIQRTQQEDSAVYLCASSHAPERETQYFGPGTRLLVL.

This chain joins TRBV11-2 and TRBJ2-7, with TRBD2 matching over 16 bases. Per germline, CDR1 SGHAT and CDR2 FQNNGV. V shed 6 bases and J 6 bases; nucleotides not matched to a gene: 17. There are 19 residues in the CDR3. The chain's CDR3 is CASRQPGLAGGKDGAEQYF. The CDR3 coding sequence is TGTGCCAGCAGACAGCCGGGACTAGCGGGAGGGAAGGACGGTGCCGAGCAGTACTTC.

This clonotype was found many times. V is TRBV28 and J is TRBJ2-5, with 9 bases that match TRBD2. Germline CDR1 is MDHEN and CDR2 is SYDVKM. This CDR3 region has 15 residues. The V gene end was trimmed by 2 bases and the J gene end by 2 bases; junction bases not matched to a gene: 3. CDR3 protein: CASSLRLAGQETQYF. The CDR3 region has the DNA TGTGCCAGCAGTTTACGGCTAGCGGGACAAGAGACCCAGTACTTC. Supplemented by reference TRBV28 and TRBJ2-5, the full variable domain reads DVKVTQSSRYLVKRTGEKVFLECVQDMDHENMFWYRQDPGLGLRLIYFSYDVKMKEKGDIPEGYSVSREKKERFSLILESASTNQTSMYLCASSLRLAGQETQYFGPGTRLLVL.

This clonotype was counted a few times. The chain combines TRBV6-4 with TRBJ2-1; 12 bases fit TRBD1. The CDR3 totals 15 residues. Germline CDR1 and CDR2: MRHNA and SNTAGT. J was trimmed by 7 bases and V by 6 bases; bases with no gene match: 7. This chain's CDR3 is CASSQGQGAFNEQFF. For the CDR3, the DNA is TGTGCCAGCAGCCAGGGACAGGGGGCGTTTAATGAGCAGTTCTTC.

The chain couples TRBV9 to TRBJ2-5; D gene uncertain. V was trimmed by 0 bases and J by 3 bases, leaving 9 bases between them. The CDR3 extends over 14 amino acids. Germline CDR1 SGDLS, CDR2 YYNGEE. The CDR3 protein is CASSVDNTEETQYF. CDR3 DNA sequence: TGTGCCAGCAGCGTAGATAACACCGAAGAGACCCAGTACTTC.

This clonotype turned up a few times. This chain links TRBV29-1 with TRBJ2-2, with D possibly TRBD2 on 6 matching bases. This CDR3 comprises 15 residues. V lost 7 bases and J 0 bases, leaving 15 bases between the germline ends. Germline-derived CDR1 and CDR2 are SQVTM and ANQGSEA. The chain's CDR3 is CSAQLARANTGELFF. CDR3 nucleotides: TGCAGCGCTCAACTAGCACGTGCGAACACCGGGGAGCTGTTTTTT.

This clonotype turned up a few times. The chain recombines TRBV7-2 with TRBJ2-7, with D perhaps TRBD2 (6 bases). Per germline, CDR1 SGHTA and CDR2 FQGNSA. Trimming left V 5 bases short and J 3 bases short, with 17 bases between. The CDR3 length is 15 residues. The CDR3 coding sequence is TGTGCCAGCAGCCCGGTCCCTAGCGAGTACTACGAGCAGTACTTC. Protein: CASSPVPSEYYEQYF.

This clonotype has more than one count but fewer than ten. The chain employs TRBV5-1 and TRBJ2-1, with TRBD2 matching 11 bases. Unmatched junction bases numbered 4, after V lost 1 base and J lost 4 bases. The germline V gene encodes CDR1 SGHRS and CDR2 YFSETQ. The CDR3 has 16 amino acids. In DNA, the CDR3 is TGCGCCAGCAGCTTGTTGTCTAGCGGGGGGTACAATGAGCAGTTCTTC. This codes for CASSLLSSGGYNEQFF.

The V call is TRBV9, the J call TRBJ2-1; 9 nucleotides match TRBD2. Germline CDR1 is SGDLS and CDR2 is YYNGEE. The CDR3 sequence is 17 residues long. Trimming removed 3 bases from V and 0 bases from J; junction bases left unmatched: 7. The CDR3 reads CASSGPSGASSYNEQFF. In DNA, the CDR3 is TGTGCCAGCAGCGGTCCTAGCGGGGCAAGCTCCTACAATGAGCAGTTCTTC.

In this sample, this clonotype turned up a few times. This chain joins TRBV20-1 and TRBJ1-5; 8 bases are shared with TRBD1. In germline, CDR1 is DFQATT, CDR2 SNEGSKA (reference sequence). The CDR3 extends over 16 amino acids. The ends lost 1 base at V and 0 bases at J; junction bases unmatched: 5. CDR3 DNA: TGCAGTGCTAGAGGAGGGACAGGTTATAGCAATCAGCCCCAGCATTTT. Translation gives CSARGGTGYSNQPQHF.

This clonotype came up a few times. Its ends do not fully match the called genes, so a read error is possible. The V call is TRBV24-1, the J call TRBJ2-1; TRBD1 might be the D (5 bases). CDR1 and CDR2 from the germline V gene are KGHDR and SFDVKD. The CDR3 is made up of 14 amino acids. The chain's CDR3 is CATSDRRERNEQLF. The CDR3 DNA follows: TGTGCCACCAGTGATCGCAGGGAACGAAATGAGCAGCTCTTC.